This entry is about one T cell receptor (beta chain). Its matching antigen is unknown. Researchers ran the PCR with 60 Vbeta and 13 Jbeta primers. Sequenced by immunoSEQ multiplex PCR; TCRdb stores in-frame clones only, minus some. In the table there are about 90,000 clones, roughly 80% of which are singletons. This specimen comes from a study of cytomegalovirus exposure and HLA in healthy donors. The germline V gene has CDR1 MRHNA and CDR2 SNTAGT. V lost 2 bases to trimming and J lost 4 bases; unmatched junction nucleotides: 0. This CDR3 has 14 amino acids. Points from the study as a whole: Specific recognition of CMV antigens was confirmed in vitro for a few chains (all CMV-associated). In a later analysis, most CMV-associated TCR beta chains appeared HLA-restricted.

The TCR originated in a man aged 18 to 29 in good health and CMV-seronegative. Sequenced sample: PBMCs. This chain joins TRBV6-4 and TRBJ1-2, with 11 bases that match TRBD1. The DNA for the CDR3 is TGTGCCAGCAGTGACGGGACAGGGGGCTATGGCTACACCTTC. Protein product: CASSDGTGGYGYTF.